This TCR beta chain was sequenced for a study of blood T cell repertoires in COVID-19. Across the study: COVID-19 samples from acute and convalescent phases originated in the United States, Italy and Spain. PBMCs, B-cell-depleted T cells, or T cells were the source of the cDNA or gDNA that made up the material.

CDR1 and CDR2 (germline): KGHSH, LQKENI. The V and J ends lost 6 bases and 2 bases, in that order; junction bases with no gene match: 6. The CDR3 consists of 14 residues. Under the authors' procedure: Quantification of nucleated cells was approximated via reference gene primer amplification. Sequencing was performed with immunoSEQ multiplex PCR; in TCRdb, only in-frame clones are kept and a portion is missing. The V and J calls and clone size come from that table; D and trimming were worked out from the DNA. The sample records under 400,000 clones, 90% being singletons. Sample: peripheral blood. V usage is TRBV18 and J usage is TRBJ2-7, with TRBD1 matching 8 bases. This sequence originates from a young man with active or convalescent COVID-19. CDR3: CASSTGVGPYEQYF. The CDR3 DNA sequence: TGTGCCAGCTCGACAGGGGTTGGCCCCTACGAGCAGTACTTC.